What follows describes a single T cell receptor beta chain. Its antigen is undetermined. This sample is part of a study of T cell repertoires in cytomegalovirus infection. General study results and limits: Dominating the ex vivo response were TCR beta clonotypes that were CMV-specific and HLA-C-restricted.

TCRdb redid the calling of the reads with MiXCR, one entry per CDR3 protein. Of about 150,000 distinct CDR3 sequences listed, less than 25% were seen once; the top ten hold 9.5% to 13%. The specimen was PBMCs. This clonotype was obtained from a human donor in good health (CMV status not recorded). Some clones in this sample may be carry-over from other donors' samples.

For the CDR3, the DNA is TGCAGCGCTGTATGGGGGCAGGATGGCTACACCTTC. It codes for CSAVWGQDGYTF. V is TRBV29-1 and J is TRBJ1-2; D may be TRBD1 (6 bases). Germline V lookup: CDR1 SQVTM, CDR2 ANQGSEA. The germline V and J ends were trimmed by 7 bases and 6 bases, with 15 bases remaining between them. The CDR3 contains 12 residues.